The clone carrying this T cell receptor beta chain was seen more than once but under ten times. Its target is not known. This specimen comes from a study of T cell repertoires in cytomegalovirus infection. In the study overall: Both CMV infection and a matching HLA type were indicated by public TCR beta signatures. Regarding the study as a whole: CMV carriers having the relevant HLA were flagged by cumulative public TCR beta family frequency. HLA-C-restricted CMV-specific TCR beta clonotypes were dominant in the ex vivo response.

From the reads, TCRdb called clonotypes with MiXCR, one entry per CDR3 protein. The repertoire includes under 850,000 distinct CDR3 sequences, roughly 36% of them detected once, and around 2.8% sits in the top ten. Germline CDR1 and CDR2: LNHDA and SQIVND (reference sequence). The CDR3 extends over 13 amino acids. V lost 1 base, J lost 8 bases, and 11 bases lay in between. This TCR came from a human donor in good health (CMV status not recorded). Some clones in this sample may be carry-over from other donors' samples. The chain has TRBV19 and TRBJ1-1; tentative D call: TRBD1 (6 bases). Sequenced input: PBMCs. This CDR3 is CASSIGAGAEAFF. CDR3 in DNA: TGTGCCAGTAGTATAGGAGCAGGGGCGGAAGCTTTCTTT.